These T cell receptor beta chains were read from a single sample in a study of cytomegalovirus exposure and HLA in healthy donors. TCRdb's table, derived via immunoSEQ multiplex PCR, lists solely in-frame clones and lacks some. The sample lists about 140,000 clones; around 81% were seen once. Sequencing was performed on PBMCs. Receptors were obtained from a middle-aged man in good health and CMV-seronegative. Both conserved end residues are part of each CDR3. The order of the fields is D gene, clone size, V gene, J gene, CDR3 protein, CDR3 DNA. D genes are given only for firm matches. Clone size is shown for a subset of rows, as once, few, many or a class of expanded clone.

D gene: .
clone size: once
V gene: TRBV4-1
J gene: TRBJ2-2
CDR3 protein: CASSQNPGTTNTGELFF
CDR3 DNA: TGCGCCAGCAGCCAAAATCCCGGGACAACGAACACCGGGGAGCTGTTTTTT

D gene: .
clone size: .
V gene: TRBV15
J gene: TRBJ1-2
CDR3 protein: CATSRDREDYGYTF
CDR3 DNA: TGTGCCACCAGCAGAGACAGGGAGGACTATGGCTACACCTTC

D gene: .
clone size: .
V gene: TRBV6-5
J gene: TRBJ1-2
CDR3 protein: CASSRGEGDYGYTF
CDR3 DNA: TGTGCCAGCAGCCGGGGTGAGGGCGACTATGGCTACACCTTC

D gene: .
clone size: once
V gene: TRBV2
J gene: TRBJ1-1
CDR3 protein: CASSRERAGDTEAFF
CDR3 DNA: TGTGCCAGCAGTCGCGAACGGGCCGGGGACACTGAAGCTTTCTTT

D gene: TRBD2
clone size: .
V gene: TRBV29-1
J gene: TRBJ2-1
CDR3 protein: CSVDISSGRADEQFF
CDR3 DNA: TGCAGCGTTGACATCTCTAGCGGGAGGGCCGATGAGCAGTTCTTC

D gene: TRBD1
clone size: .
V gene: TRBV6-5
J gene: TRBJ1-3
CDR3 protein: CASSSPQGAGNTIYF
CDR3 DNA: TGTGCCAGCAGTTCCCCTCAGGGGGCTGGAAACACCATATATTTT

D gene: .
clone size: .
V gene: TRBV20-1
J gene: TRBJ2-1
CDR3 protein: CSARDNNEQFF
CDR3 DNA: TGCAGTGCTAGAGACAACAATGAGCAGTTCTTC

D gene: .
clone size: .
V gene: TRBV7-2
J gene: TRBJ2-3
CDR3 protein: CASSLVAGGTDTQYF
CDR3 DNA: TGTGCCAGCAGCTTGGTGGCTGGCGGGACAGATACGCAGTATTTT

D gene: .
clone size: .
V gene: TRBV13
J gene: TRBJ1-3
CDR3 protein: CASSLVSSGNTIYF
CDR3 DNA: TGTGCCAGCAGCTTAGTCTCCTCTGGAAACACCATATATTTT

D gene: TRBD1
clone size: .
V gene: TRBV6-1
J gene: TRBJ1-1
CDR3 protein: CASSERRGLTEAFF
CDR3 DNA: TGTGCCAGCAGTGAAAGAAGGGGGCTCACTGAAGCTTTCTTT

D gene: TRBD1
clone size: few
V gene: TRBV19
J gene: TRBJ2-3
CDR3 protein: CATNWGRTGQVNTDTQYF
CDR3 DNA: TGTGCCACAAATTGGGGGAGAACGGGACAGGTGAACACAGATACGCAGTATTTT

D gene: .
clone size: once
V gene: TRBV9
J gene: TRBJ2-2
CDR3 protein: CASSVSGRGSGELFF
CDR3 DNA: TGTGCCAGCAGCGTATCTGGCAGGGGCTCCGGGGAGCTGTTTTTT

D gene: .
clone size: .
V gene: TRBV7-3
J gene: TRBJ2-2
CDR3 protein: CASSLTRDQFTGELFF
CDR3 DNA: TGTGCCAGCAGCCTGACACGGGATCAGTTCACCGGGGAGCTGTTTTTT

D gene: TRBD1
clone size: few
V gene: TRBV6-1
J gene: TRBJ1-2
CDR3 protein: CASRGGTGLRGYTF
CDR3 DNA: TGTGCCAGCCGAGGCGGGACAGGGTTACGTGGCTACACCTTC

D gene: .
clone size: once
V gene: TRBV5-1
J gene: TRBJ1-2
CDR3 protein: CASSADSHYGYTF
CDR3 DNA: TGCGCCAGCAGCGCGGACAGCCACTATGGCTACACCTTC

D gene: .
clone size: .
V gene: TRBV30
J gene: TRBJ2-7
CDR3 protein: CAWSLQRPEQYF
CDR3 DNA: TGTGCCTGGAGTCTCCAGCGCCCTGAGCAGTACTTC

D gene: .
clone size: .
V gene: TRBV9
J gene: TRBJ1-1
CDR3 protein: CAGSREPDTEAFF
CDR3 DNA: TGTGCCGGCTCACGGGAGCCGGACACTGAAGCTTTCTTT

D gene: TRBD1
clone size: .
V gene: TRBV14
J gene: TRBJ2-1
CDR3 protein: CASSQPPRGQSYEQFF
CDR3 DNA: TGTGCCAGCAGCCAACCCCCCAGGGGGCAATCGTATGAGCAGTTCTTC

D gene: .
clone size: .
V gene: TRBV7-6
J gene: TRBJ2-7
CDR3 protein: CASSLDGDEQYF
CDR3 DNA: TGTGCCAGCAGCTTAGACGGGGACGAGCAGTACTTC

D gene: TRBD2
clone size: once
V gene: TRBV5-1
J gene: TRBJ2-3
CDR3 protein: CASSLTGGVTDTQYF
CDR3 DNA: TGCGCCAGCAGCTTGACGGGAGGGGTGACAGATACGCAGTATTTT

D gene: .
clone size: .
V gene: TRBV5-1
J gene: TRBJ2-3
CDR3 protein: CASSLRGSTDTQYF
CDR3 DNA: TGCGCCAGCAGCTTGCGGGGTAGCACAGATACGCAGTATTTT

D gene: .
clone size: .
V gene: TRBV19
J gene: TRBJ2-7
CDR3 protein: CASSQEFLGEQYF
CDR3 DNA: TGTGCCAGTAGTCAGGAATTCCTCGGCGAGCAGTACTTC

D gene: .
clone size: .
V gene: TRBV2
J gene: TRBJ2-3
CDR3 protein: CASSSPRREGTDTQYF
CDR3 DNA: TGTGCCAGCAGCTCCCCGAGGCGGGAAGGCACAGATACGCAGTATTTT

D gene: .
clone size: .
V gene: TRBV5-1
J gene: TRBJ1-2
CDR3 protein: CASSLESANYGYTF
CDR3 DNA: TGCGCCAGCAGCTTGGAGTCGGCTAACTATGGCTACACCTTC

D gene: .
clone size: .
V gene: TRBV7-2
J gene: TRBJ2-2
CDR3 protein: CASSPSLGATGELFF
CDR3 DNA: TGTGCCAGCAGCCCCAGCCTGGGGGCAACCGGGGAGCTGTTTTTT

D gene: .
clone size: .
V gene: TRBV6-1
J gene: TRBJ1-1
CDR3 protein: CASSEVMTGNTEAFF
CDR3 DNA: TGTGCCAGCAGTGAAGTAATGACAGGGAACACTGAAGCTTTCTTT

D gene: .
clone size: .
V gene: TRBV30
J gene: TRBJ2-5
CDR3 protein: CAWAGSGGQETQYF
CDR3 DNA: TGTGCCTGGGCCGGATCGGGTGGGCAAGAGACCCAGTACTTC

D gene: .
clone size: few
V gene: TRBV5-1
J gene: TRBJ2-1
CDR3 protein: CASSLAPGSEQFF
CDR3 DNA: TGCGCCAGCAGCTTGGCCCCGGGGAGTGAGCAGTTCTTC

D gene: .
clone size: .
V gene: TRBV2
J gene: TRBJ1-1
CDR3 protein: CASSLRDNSGTEAFF
CDR3 DNA: TGTGCCAGCAGTCTCCGGGACAACTCTGGCACTGAAGCTTTCTTT

D gene: TRBD1
clone size: few
V gene: TRBV6-1
J gene: TRBJ1-2
CDR3 protein: CASSEAPGQRVYGYTF
CDR3 DNA: TGTGCCAGCAGTGAAGCTCCGGGACAGAGAGTATATGGCTACACCTTC

D gene: TRBD2
clone size: .
V gene: TRBV11-2
J gene: TRBJ2-7
CDR3 protein: CASSLPAGLAGTYEQYF
CDR3 DNA: TGTGCCAGCAGCTTACCAGCCGGACTAGCGGGAACCTACGAGCAGTACTTC

D gene: TRBD1
clone size: .
V gene: TRBV7-2
J gene: TRBJ2-7
CDR3 protein: CASSSGQGEQYF
CDR3 DNA: TGTGCCAGCAGCTCCGGACAGGGGGAGCAGTACTTC

D gene: .
clone size: few
V gene: TRBV7-9
J gene: TRBJ2-1
CDR3 protein: CASSAGGQPYNEQFF
CDR3 DNA: TGTGCCAGCAGCGCTGGAGGGCAACCCTACAATGAGCAGTTCTTC

D gene: TRBD2
clone size: .
V gene: TRBV12-5
J gene: TRBJ2-3
CDR3 protein: CASGSRGGRATDTQYF
CDR3 DNA: TGTGCTAGTGGTTCGCGGGGGGGGCGCGCCACAGATACGCAGTATTTT

D gene: .
clone size: .
V gene: TRBV29-1
J gene: TRBJ2-7
CDR3 protein: CSVEAAGAGYEQYF
CDR3 DNA: TGCAGCGTTGAGGCCGCGGGGGCCGGGTACGAGCAGTACTTC

D gene: .
clone size: .
V gene: TRBV6-6
J gene: TRBJ1-5
CDR3 protein: CASLGGDSNQPQHF
CDR3 DNA: TGTGCCAGCCTGGGGGGGGATAGCAATCAGCCCCAGCATTTT

D gene: TRBD2
clone size: .
V gene: TRBV11-1
J gene: TRBJ2-7
CDR3 protein: CASRPLGTSGFYEQYF
CDR3 DNA: TGTGCCAGCAGACCCCTTGGGACTAGCGGCTTCTACGAGCAGTACTTC

D gene: .
clone size: .
V gene: TRBV7-9
J gene: TRBJ2-2
CDR3 protein: CASSLSWALNTGELFF
CDR3 DNA: TGTGCCAGCAGCTTAAGTTGGGCTCTGAACACCGGGGAGCTGTTTTTT

D gene: .
clone size: .
V gene: TRBV5-1
J gene: TRBJ1-4
CDR3 protein: CASSLSRNEKLFF
CDR3 DNA: TGCGCCAGCAGCTTGTCTAGGAATGAAAAACTGTTTTTT

D gene: .
clone size: .
V gene: TRBV7-2
J gene: TRBJ1-1
CDR3 protein: CASSFVNTEAFF
CDR3 DNA: TGTGCCAGCAGCTTCGTGAACACTGAAGCTTTCTTT

D gene: .
clone size: once
V gene: TRBV11-2
J gene: TRBJ2-3
CDR3 protein: CASALETQYF
CDR3 DNA: TGTGCCAGCGCACTTGAGACGCAGTATTTT

D gene: .
clone size: .
V gene: TRBV6-5
J gene: TRBJ1-2
CDR3 protein: CASREGANYGYTF
CDR3 DNA: TGTGCCAGCCGGGAGGGCGCTAACTATGGCTACACCTTC